This T cell receptor beta chain stems from a study of blood T cell repertoires in COVID-19. As for the study in general: Material from acute and convalescent COVID-19 was sourced from the United States, Italy and Spain. From T cells, B-cell-depleted T cells, or PBMCs came the material, which was cDNA or gDNA.

The germline V gene encodes CDR1 LGHDT and CDR2 YNNKEL (reference sequence). Germline trimming cut 7 bases from V and 1 base from J; bases unmatched to any gene: 10. The CDR3 loop spans 15 amino acids. Original processing methods: Researchers report that nucleated cell counts were estimated from reference gene primer amplification. Clones were read by immunoSEQ multiplex PCR, and TCRdb kept only the in-frame ones, dropping some. For V, J and clone size, that table is used; D and trimming come from the DNA. The sample consists of 150,000 or so clones, about four fifths of them appearing once. The TCR sequence derives from an older woman with acute or convalescent COVID-19. The V and J genes are TRBV3-1 (or the pseudogene TRBV3-2) and TRBJ2-7; 7 bases map to TRBD2. The sample comprised peripheral blood. CDR3 DNA: TGTGCCAGCAAGGTGAGGCGGGAGAGATCCTACGAGCAGTACTTC. It encodes CASKVRRERSYEQYF.